These T cell receptor beta chains were read from a single sample in a study of control samples from healthy donors and cancer patients. Generated by immunoSEQ multiplex PCR, the TCRdb table keeps only in-frame clones and is missing some. Altogether around 170,000 clones are present, approximately 94% being singletons, with the ten largest covering over 1.1%. Sequenced: blood. These receptors were collected from a man between 25 and 39 years old in good health. The CDR3 runs from the conserved cysteine through the conserved F or W. D genes are given only for firm matches.

D	V	J	DNA	CDR3
TRBD1	TRBV5-1	TRBJ2-7	TGCGCCAGCAGCTTTTACGGGACAGGATCCTCCGAGCAGTACTTC	CASSFYGTGSSEQYF
TRBD1	TRBV19	TRBJ2-1	TGTGCTTTATCCGGGACAGGGGTCTACAATGAGCAGTTCTTC	CALSGTGVYNEQFF
.	TRBV4-1	TRBJ1-5	TGCGCCAGCAGCCAAGCGCAGATTTATAGCAATCAGCCCCAGCATTTT	CASSQAQIYSNQPQHF
TRBD1	TRBV11-2	TRBJ2-2	TGTGCCAGCAGATTCCGGGACAGTGCCGGGGAGCTGTTTTTT	CASRFRDSAGELFF
.	TRBV23-1	TRBJ2-1	TGCGCCAGCAGTCAACTGTTCCGGACCCAGTTCGTGGACAATGAGCAGTTCTTC	CASSQLFRTQFVDNEQFF
TRBD1	TRBV27	TRBJ1-1	TGTGCCAGCAGTTTCGGGACAGTAAGTCGCACTGAAGCTTTCTTT	CASSFGTVSRTEAFF
.	TRBV6-4	TRBJ2-1	TGTGCCAGCAGTGACTCGACTAACAATGAGCAGTTCTTC	CASSDSTNNEQFF
TRBD1	TRBV6-5	TRBJ2-2	TGTGCCAGCACCCGGGACAGGGGCCGGGAGCTGTTTTTT	CASTRDRGRELFF
TRBD2	TRBV2	TRBJ2-7	TGTGCCAGCAGTGAAGCCAGCGGGGGGGGCTACGAGCAGTACTTC	CASSEASGGGYEQYF
.	TRBV7-9	TRBJ2-6	TGTGCCAGTACAAAAGGGAGTGGTGGGGCCAACGTCCTGACTTTC	CASTKGSGGANVLTF
.	TRBV6-2/TRBV6-3	TRBJ1-2	TGTGCCAGCAGTTTCGGACGGGCTTTTGGCTACACCTTC	CASSFGRAFGYTF
.	TRBV19	TRBJ1-5	TGTGCCAGCATGGGGTGGGGCAATCCCCAGCATTTT	CASMGWGNPQHF
TRBD1	TRBV4-3	TRBJ1-6	TGCGCCAGCAGCCAAGGGGACAGGGACCCCCCCTATAATTCACCCCTCCACTTT	CASSQGDRDPPYNSPLHF